The rows below give T cell receptor beta chains drawn from one sample of a study of shared clonotypes between healthy human individuals. Sequenced by immunoSEQ multiplex PCR; TCRdb stores in-frame clones only, minus some. The table shows about 2 million clones, with 85% to 95% occurring only once. Sequencing was performed on naive CD4+ T cells sorted from blood. Receptors originate from a man younger than 35 in good health. Both conserved end residues are part of each CDR3. The order of the fields is D gene, V gene, J gene, CDR3 length, clone size, CDR3 DNA, CDR3 protein. A D gene is named only where the DNA matches it firmly. Some rows have no size entry. The others give once, few or many, or a class for an expanded clone.

TRBD1	TRBV6-6	TRBJ1-2	14	NA	TGTGCCAGCAGTTACCCGGACAGGGGGTATGGCTACACCTTC	CASSYPDRGYGYTF
NA	TRBV6-1	TRBJ1-5	13	once	TGTGCCAGCAGTGAAGCAACAAATCAGCCCCAGCATTTT	CASSEATNQPQHF
NA	TRBV10-3	TRBJ1-6	14	NA	TGTGCCATCAGTGGGCCAACTCCTAATTCACCCCTCCACTTT	CAISGPTPNSPLHF
NA	TRBV5-1	TRBJ2-7	15	NA	TGCGCCAGCAGCTTCAGTGGAGTTTTAAGGTACGAGCAGTACTTC	CASSFSGVLRYEQYF
NA	TRBV13	TRBJ2-7	15	NA	TGTGCCAGCAGCTCCCCGGATCCGAGCTCCTACGAGCAGTACTTC	CASSSPDPSSYEQYF
TRBD2	TRBV12-5	TRBJ2-7	16	NA	TGTGCTAGTGGTTTCCGGCTAGCGGGGGCCGGTGGCGAGCAGTACTTC	CASGFRLAGAGGEQYF
NA	TRBV7-2	TRBJ2-2	13	NA	TGTGCCAGCAGCCCACATGGCACCGGGGAGCTGTTTTTT	CASSPHGTGELFF
NA	TRBV5-1	TRBJ1-2	14	NA	TGCGCCAGCAGCGATCTACGGGACCTCTATGGCTACACCTTC	CASSDLRDLYGYTF
TRBD2	TRBV6-1	TRBJ2-3	14	NA	TGTGCCAGCACCCTAGCGGGGGTAACAGATACGCAGTATTTT	CASTLAGVTDTQYF
NA	TRBV30	TRBJ2-2	13	NA	TGTGCCTGGAGTGAAATAAGGGCCGGGGAGCTGTTTTTT	CAWSEIRAGELFF
NA	TRBV19	TRBJ2-7	16	NA	TGTGCCAGTAGTATAGGAGGTTCGGGGTTCTCCTACGAGCAGTACTTC	CASSIGGSGFSYEQYF
NA	TRBV30	TRBJ2-7	12	NA	TGTGCCTGGAGTGTACACAGGGTTGGGCAGTACTTC	CAWSVHRVGQYF
TRBD1	TRBV7-6	TRBJ1-5	15	NA	TGTGCCAGCAGCGAAGGACAGGCGAGATCATTTCCCCAGCATTTT	CASSEGQARSFPQHF
NA	TRBV5-8	TRBJ1-1	13	NA	TGTGCCAGCAGCTTGGACTTTTATACTGAAGCTTTCTTT	CASSLDFYTEAFF
NA	TRBV7-2	TRBJ1-3	14	NA	TGTGCCAGCAGCCCCAGGGGAAATTGGAACACCATATATTTT	CASSPRGNWNTIYF
NA	TRBV6-6	TRBJ1-2	11	NA	TGTGCCAGCAGTTACGCGGATGGCTACACCTTC	CASSYADGYTF
TRBD1	TRBV2	TRBJ1-5	16	NA	TGTGCCAGCAGTGAACTGGGACAGGGACCCTTAGGGACCCAGCATTTT	CASSELGQGPLGTQHF
NA	TRBV2	TRBJ2-7	15	NA	TGTGCCAGCAGGCACAAGACAGGACCCCCCTACGAGCAGTACTTC	CASRHKTGPPYEQYF
TRBD1	TRBV5-1	TRBJ2-7	16	NA	TGCGCCAGCAACCGCGGTCCGGAGACAGGGGACTACGAGCAGTACTTC	CASNRGPETGDYEQYF
NA	TRBV29-1	TRBJ2-5	13	NA	TGCAGCGTCAAGGAGAGGGCCGGGGAGACCCAGTACTTC	CSVKERAGETQYF